Each of the 25 T cell receptor beta chains below was sequenced from the same sample in a study of T cells expressing NK-cell markers. No DNA is given; TCRdb re-called the 5' RACE reads and lists each CDR3 protein once. Recorded for this sample: about 160,000 distinct CDR3 sequences. Sequenced: blood T cells: a sorted CD56 or NKG2C T cell subset, CD4+ or CD8+ T cells, or bulk PBMC T cells (not recorded which). Source of these receptors: a woman between 18 and 70 years old in good health.

V usage is TRBV15 and J usage is TRBJ2-5; the TRBD2 assignment by TCRdb is unverifiable without DNA. The CDR3 loop spans 14 amino acids. In germline, CDR1 is LNHNV, CDR2 YYDKDF (reference sequence). Here the CDR3 reads CATSRDRGGETQYF.

This CDR3 reads CASSAGTGRTNYGYTF. This chain links TRBV5-1 with TRBJ1-2; TCRdb picks TRBD1, but there is no DNA to check that call. The CDR3 totals 16 residues. Germline V gives CDR1 SGHRS, CDR2 YFSETQ.

The chain joins TRBV9 to TRBJ2-1; TCRdb's D call of TRBD2 is untestable without DNA. The CDR3 has 18 amino acids. Germline CDR1 SGDLS, CDR2 YYNGEE. The CDR3 loop is CASSVATAVASGYNEQFF.

The CDR3 sequence: CASRDHYTGELFF. The chain employs TRBV27 and TRBJ2-2; TCRdb designates TRBD1, a call that cannot be tested without DNA. Germline loops: CDR1 MNHEY, CDR2 SMNVEV (reference sequence). There are 13 residues in the CDR3.

The V and J genes are TRBV5-1 and TRBJ2-7; TCRdb selects TRBD1, and the lack of DNA leaves this call unchecked. The germline V gene has CDR1 SGHRS and CDR2 YFSETQ. This CDR3 spans 13 amino acids. This CDR3 reads CASSGASAYEQYF.

The chain uses TRBV11-2 and TRBJ1-1. The CDR3 consists of 12 residues. Germline V gene sequence: CDR1 SGHAT, CDR2 FQNNGV. CDR3 region: CASSGRATEAFF. Complete variable domain (other parts from reference TRBV11-2 and TRBJ1-1): EAGVAQSPRYKIIEKRQSVAFWCNPISGHATLYWYQQILGQGPKLLIQFQNNGVVDDSQLPKDRFSAERLKGVDSTLKIQPAKLEDSAVYLCASSGRATEAFFGQGTRLTVV.

This chain uses TRBV5-6 with TRBJ2-1. The length of the CDR3 is 16 residues. Per the germline V gene, CDR1 is SGHDT and CDR2 is YYEEEE. The CDR3 sequence: CASSLAGGRTYNEQFF.

This CDR3 is CASSTRKTGIGYTF. The V and J genes are TRBV27 and TRBJ1-2; TCRdb outputs TRBD1, but without DNA this stays unchecked. The CDR3 has 14 amino acids. CDR1 is MNHEY and CDR2 is SMNVEV in the germline V gene (reference sequence).

This chain connects TRBV12-5 to TRBJ2-1. The CDR3 is 13 amino acids. Germline-derived CDR1 and CDR2 are LGHNT and FRNRAP. CDR3: CASGLVGENEQFF. Variable domain in full (rest from reference TRBV12-5 and TRBJ2-1): DARVTQTPRHKVTEMGQEVTMRCQPILGHNTVFWYRQTMMQGLELLAYFRNRAPLDDSGMPKDRFSAEMPDATLATLKIQPSEPRDSAVYFCASGLVGENEQFFGPGTRLTVL.

V usage is TRBV4-1 and J usage is TRBJ1-1. The germline V gene has CDR1 MGHRA and CDR2 YSYEKL. The CDR3 is 17 amino acids. The CDR3 sequence: CASSQDPSSTDFTEAFF.

The V call is TRBV4-1, the J call TRBJ2-2; TCRdb's D call of TRBD2 is untestable without DNA. This CDR3 is 16 amino acids long. CDR1 is MGHRA and CDR2 is YSYEKL in the germline V gene. CDR3 in amino acids: CASSAPSGRNTGELFF.

This chain connects TRBV7-7 to TRBJ2-7; the TCRdb call, TRBD1, lacks DNA for checking. Germline V gene sequence: CDR1 SSHAT, CDR2 FNYEAQ (reference sequence). The CDR3 extends over 13 amino acids. The CDR3 sequence is CASSRDRGDEQYF.

J is TRBJ2-7 and V is TRBV12-5; TCRdb selects TRBD1, and the lack of DNA leaves this call unchecked. This CDR3 is built from 13 residues. Looked up from germline, CDR1 is LGHNT and CDR2 is FRNRAP. The CDR3 here is CASGLDRGSEQYF. The full variable domain, with the rest looked up from reference TRBV12-5 and TRBJ2-7, is DARVTQTPRHKVTEMGQEVTMRCQPILGHNTVFWYRQTMMQGLELLAYFRNRAPLDDSGMPKDRFSAEMPDATLATLKIQPSEPRDSAVYFCASGLDRGSEQYFGPGTRLTVT.

The chain is built from TRBV21-1 and TRBJ1-3. TRBV21-1 is reported as a pseudogene. This CDR3 has 15 residues. CDR3 residues: CASSKVRGLGNTIYF.

This CDR3 is CASSFNPRVEQYF. This sequence joins TRBV12-3 or TRBV12-4 and TRBJ2-7. This CDR3 spans 13 amino acids.

The V call is TRBV12-3 or TRBV12-4, the J call TRBJ2-7; as DNA is missing, the TRBD1 call by TCRdb cannot be tested. This CDR3 comprises 13 residues. CDR3 sequence: CASNRASSYEQYF.

The chain carries TRBV5-1 and TRBJ2-7. Germline lookup yields CDR1 SGHRS and CDR2 YFSETQ. This CDR3 region has 14 residues. CDR3 region: CASSLLTRFYEQYF.

The V call is TRBV12-3 or TRBV12-4, the J call TRBJ2-7. This CDR3 has 14 amino acids. This chain's CDR3 is CASSLAERTYEQYF.

This chain joins TRBV9 and TRBJ2-3; TCRdb names TRBD1, which stays unverified in the absence of DNA. The CDR3 loop spans 14 amino acids. Germline values: CDR1 SGDLS, CDR2 YYNGEE. This chain's CDR3 is CASSVGTWADTQYF.

This CDR3 reads CSATPPGEGTGELFF. The chain couples TRBV20-1 to TRBJ2-2; without DNA, the TCRdb call of TRBD1 cannot be checked. The CDR3 has 15 residues. The germline CDR1 and CDR2 sequences are DFQATT and SNEGSKA (reference sequence).

The rearrangement joins TRBV10-3 to TRBJ2-5; TCRdb indicates TRBD1, and absent DNA this call remains unverified. The CDR3 consists of 14 residues. CDR1 and CDR2 (germline): ENHRY, SYGVKD. CDR3 sequence: CAISDGQGGETQYF.

This chain's CDR3 is CASSQDLGAGGEVQEQYF. V and J are TRBV4-1 and TRBJ2-7; TCRdb indicates TRBD1, and absent DNA this call remains unverified. CDR1 and CDR2 (germline): MGHRA, YSYEKL. The CDR3 has 18 amino acids.

V gene TRBV4-1 combines with J gene TRBJ1-4; the TCRdb D gene call, TRBD1, has no DNA to confirm it. Germline V gives CDR1 MGHRA, CDR2 YSYEKL. CDR3 length: 15 amino acids. Here the CDR3 reads CASSQDMRPGKKLFF.

This chain joins TRBV7-9 and TRBJ2-4. The CDR3 totals 15 residues. CDR1 SEHNR and CDR2 FQNEAQ come from the germline V gene (reference sequence). CDR3 region: CASSLEYRTKNIQYF.

This rearrangement joins TRBV25-1 to TRBJ2-5. The germline CDR1 and CDR2 sequences are MGHDK and SYGVNS. CDR3 size: 14 residues. The CDR3: CASSDMSRRETQYF.